Listed below are T cell receptor beta chains from one sample, sequenced in a study of CXCR3-negative and CXCR3-positive naive CD8 T cells. TCRdb re-called the 5' RACE reads; one entry per CDR3 protein, DNA not given. The repertoire shows about 120,000 distinct CDR3 sequences; the top ten hold just over 0.35%. Material: naive CXCR3+ CD8+ T cells from blood. The receptors originated from a human donor in good health. Some clones in this sample may be carry-over from other donors' samples. Both conserved end residues are part of each CDR3.

>TRBJ1-1|TRBV12-3/TRBV12-4
CASRGDRLAEAFF
>TRBJ1-1|TRBV6-2/TRBV6-3
CASSSDRTDMNTEAFF
>TRBJ1-2|TRBV7-8
CASSLLAGTHNINYGYTF
>TRBJ2-1|TRBV4-3
CASSQGGASGPYNEQFF
>TRBJ2-5|TRBV12-3/TRBV12-4
CASRPGLAGQETQYF
>TRBJ2-7|TRBV6-1
CASSEGLAGERFAEQYF
>TRBJ2-1|TRBV7-3
CASSPNPSGPIQFF
>TRBJ2-7|TRBV28
CASRTVLAGEVEQYF
>TRBJ1-1|TRBV28
CASSLMNTEAFF
>TRBJ2-7|TRBV12-3/TRBV12-4
CASSPTGLHEQYF
>TRBJ2-7|TRBV5-6
CASSLVGNYEQYF
>TRBJ2-2|TRBV7-8
CASSRPDSNHGELFF
>TRBJ2-7|TRBV29-1
CSAYGTLGEQYF
>TRBJ1-2|TRBV28
CASRTTASGGGYTF
>TRBJ2-5|TRBV2
CATPGLFQETQYF
>TRBJ1-1|TRBV3-1
CASSQGGYNEAFF
>TRBJ2-1|TRBV4-1
CASSLSEDVYNEQFF
>TRBJ2-7|TRBV14
CASSQDRDISYEQYF
>TRBJ1-2|TRBV19
CASSIHSPGQGIYGYTF
>TRBJ2-3|TRBV7-9
CASRHRDRGSDTQYF
>TRBJ2-5|TRBV28
CASSSPGLAEQETQYF
>TRBJ1-5|TRBV6-9
CAREGSNQPQHF
>TRBJ2-1|TRBV12-3/TRBV12-4
CASSLAQSYNEQFF
>TRBJ2-1|TRBV12-3/TRBV12-4
CASRGPSPQGAGEQFF
>TRBJ2-7|TRBV7-2
CASSPLEGQYF
>TRBJ2-5|TRBV29-1
CSVEDLQGLRYF
>TRBJ2-5|TRBV5-1
CASGTYQETQYF
>TRBJ2-1|TRBV4-3
CASTNVPAGYNEQFF
>TRBJ2-1|TRBV12-3/TRBV12-4
CASSPLVYNEQFF
>TRBJ2-3|TRBV2
CASPGRGSLIDTQYF
>TRBJ1-5|TRBV6-2/TRBV6-3
CASSYGVLNQPQHF
>TRBJ1-5|TRBV4-1
CASSQAGVPNQPQHF
>TRBJ1-1|TRBV12-3/TRBV12-4
CASSALMRNTEAFF
>TRBJ2-3|TRBV12-3/TRBV12-4
CASSTAGVFTDTQYF
>TRBJ1-1|TRBV28
CASSVRNLNTEAFF
>TRBJ2-7|TRBV7-2
CASSMDSTYEQYF